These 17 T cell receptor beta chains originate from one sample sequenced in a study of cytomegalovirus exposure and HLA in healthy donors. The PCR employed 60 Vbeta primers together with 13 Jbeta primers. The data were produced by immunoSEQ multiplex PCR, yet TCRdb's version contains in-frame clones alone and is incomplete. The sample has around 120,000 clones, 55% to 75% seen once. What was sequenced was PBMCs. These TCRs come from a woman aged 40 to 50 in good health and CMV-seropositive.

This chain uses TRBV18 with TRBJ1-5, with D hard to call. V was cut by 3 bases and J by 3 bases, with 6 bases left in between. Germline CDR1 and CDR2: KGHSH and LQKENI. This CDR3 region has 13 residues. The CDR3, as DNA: TGTGCCAGCTCACCCTATTACAATCAGCCCCAGCATTTT. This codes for CASSPYYNQPQHF.

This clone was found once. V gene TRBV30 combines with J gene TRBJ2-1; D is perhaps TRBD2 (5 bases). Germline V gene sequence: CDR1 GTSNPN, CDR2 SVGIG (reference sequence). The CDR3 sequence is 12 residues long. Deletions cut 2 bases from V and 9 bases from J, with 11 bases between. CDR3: CAWSPLGIEQFF. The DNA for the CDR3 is TGTGCCTGGAGTCCTCTCGGGATTGAGCAGTTCTTC.

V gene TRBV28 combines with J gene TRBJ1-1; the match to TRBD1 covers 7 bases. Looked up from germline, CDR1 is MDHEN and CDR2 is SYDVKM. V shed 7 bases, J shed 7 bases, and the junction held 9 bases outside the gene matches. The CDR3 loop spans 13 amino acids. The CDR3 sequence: CASKEGARGEAFF. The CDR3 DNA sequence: TGTGCCAGCAAGGAGGGGGCAAGGGGTGAAGCTTTCTTT.

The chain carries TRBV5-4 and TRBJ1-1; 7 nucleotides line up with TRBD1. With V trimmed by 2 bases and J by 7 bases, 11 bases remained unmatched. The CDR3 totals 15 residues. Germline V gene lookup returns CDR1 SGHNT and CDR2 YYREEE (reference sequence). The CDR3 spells CASSFNRGGTGEAFF. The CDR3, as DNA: TGTGCCAGCAGCTTCAACAGGGGCGGTACGGGTGAAGCTTTCTTT.

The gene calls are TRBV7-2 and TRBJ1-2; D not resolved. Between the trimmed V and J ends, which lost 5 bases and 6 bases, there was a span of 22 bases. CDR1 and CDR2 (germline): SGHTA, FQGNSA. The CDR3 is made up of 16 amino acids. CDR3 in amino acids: CASSDHVPSTPDGYTF. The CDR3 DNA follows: TGTGCCAGCAGCGATCACGTACCCTCTACCCCCGATGGCTACACCTTC.

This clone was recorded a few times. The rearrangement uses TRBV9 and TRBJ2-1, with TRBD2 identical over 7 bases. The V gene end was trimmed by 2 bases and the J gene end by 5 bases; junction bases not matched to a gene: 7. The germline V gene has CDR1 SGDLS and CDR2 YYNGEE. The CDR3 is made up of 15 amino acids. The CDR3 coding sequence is TGTGCCAGCAGCGTTACGGGAGGACCCCACAATGAGCAGTTCTTC. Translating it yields CASSVTGGPHNEQFF. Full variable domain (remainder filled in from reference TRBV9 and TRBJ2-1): DSGVTQTPKHLITATGQRVTLRCSPRSGDLSVYWYQQSLDQGLQFLIQYYNGEERAKGNILERFSAQQFPDLHSELNLSSLELGDSALYFCASSVTGGPHNEQFFGPGTRLTVL.

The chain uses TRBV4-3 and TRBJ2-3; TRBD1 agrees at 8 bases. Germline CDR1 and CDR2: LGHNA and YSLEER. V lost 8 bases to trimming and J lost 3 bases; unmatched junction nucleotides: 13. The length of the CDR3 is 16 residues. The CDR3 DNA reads TGCGCCAGCCAGAGAACGGACAGGGTAGGGACAGATACGCAGTATTTT. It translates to CASQRTDRVGTDTQYF.

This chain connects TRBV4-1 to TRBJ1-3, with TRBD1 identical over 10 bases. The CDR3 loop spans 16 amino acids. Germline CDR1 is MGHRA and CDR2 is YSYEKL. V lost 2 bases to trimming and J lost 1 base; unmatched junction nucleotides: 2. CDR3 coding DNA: TGCGCCAGCAGCCAAACGGGACAGGGGTCTGGAAACACCATATATTTT. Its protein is CASSQTGQGSGNTIYF.

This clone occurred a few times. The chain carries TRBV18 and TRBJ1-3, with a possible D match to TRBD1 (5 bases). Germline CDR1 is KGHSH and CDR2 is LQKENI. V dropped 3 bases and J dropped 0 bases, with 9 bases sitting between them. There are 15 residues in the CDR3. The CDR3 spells CASSPETDSGNTIYF. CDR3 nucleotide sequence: TGTGCCAGCTCACCCGAGACAGACTCTGGAAACACCATATATTTT.

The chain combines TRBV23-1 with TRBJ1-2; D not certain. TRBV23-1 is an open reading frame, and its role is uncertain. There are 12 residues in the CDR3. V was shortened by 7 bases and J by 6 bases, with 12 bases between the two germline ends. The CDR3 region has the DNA TGCGCCAGCATCCTTCCCCCAGATGGCTACACCTTC. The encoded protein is CASILPPDGYTF.

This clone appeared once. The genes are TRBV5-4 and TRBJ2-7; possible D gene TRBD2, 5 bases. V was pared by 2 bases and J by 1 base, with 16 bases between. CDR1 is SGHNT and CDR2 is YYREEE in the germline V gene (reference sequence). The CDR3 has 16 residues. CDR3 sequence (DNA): TGTGCCAGCAGCTTTGAACCGGGGAGTCCTTCCTACGAGCAGTACTTC. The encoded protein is CASSFEPGSPSYEQYF.

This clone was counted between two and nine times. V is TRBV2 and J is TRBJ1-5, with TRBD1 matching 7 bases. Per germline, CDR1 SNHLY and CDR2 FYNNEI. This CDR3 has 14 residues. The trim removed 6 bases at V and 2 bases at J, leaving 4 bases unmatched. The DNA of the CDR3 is TGTGCCAGCAGAGATCAGGGGGGCAATCAGCCCCAGCATTTT. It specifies CASRDQGGNQPQHF.

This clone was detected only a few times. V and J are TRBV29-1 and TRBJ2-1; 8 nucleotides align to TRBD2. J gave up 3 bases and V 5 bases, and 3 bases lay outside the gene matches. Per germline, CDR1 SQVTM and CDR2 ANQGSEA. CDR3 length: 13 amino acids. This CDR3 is CSVLLAGYNEQFF. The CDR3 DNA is TGCAGCGTTCTCCTAGCGGGCTACAATGAGCAGTTCTTC.

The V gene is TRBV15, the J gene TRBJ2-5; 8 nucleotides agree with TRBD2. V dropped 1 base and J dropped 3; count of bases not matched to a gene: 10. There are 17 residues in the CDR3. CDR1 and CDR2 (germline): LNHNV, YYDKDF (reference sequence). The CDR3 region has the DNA TGTGCCACCAGCAGAGGTATCGGGACTAGTGAAAAAGAGACCCAGTACTTC. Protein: CATSRGIGTSEKETQYF.

In DNA, the CDR3 is TGTGCCAGCAGCTTGGGGTTTCTTGGCGGGAGTCCGTACTTC. This gives the protein CASSLGFLGGSPYF. J is TRBJ2-7 and V is TRBV11-2; 7 bases fit TRBD2. The germline CDR1 and CDR2 sequences are SGHAT and FQNNGV. The CDR3 totals 14 residues. With 3 bases clipped from V and 12 bases from J, the junction kept 14 bases outside the gene matches.

CDR3 DNA: TGTGCCAGCAGCGAGCTAGCGGACTCCTCCCAAGAGACCCAGTACTTC. This codes for CASSELADSSQETQYF. The V call is TRBV11-2, the J call TRBJ2-5, with 7 bases that match TRBD2. The germline gives CDR1 SGHAT, CDR2 FQNNGV. The V and J ends lost 5 bases and 1 base, in that order; junction bases with no gene match: 10. CDR3 length equals 16 residues.

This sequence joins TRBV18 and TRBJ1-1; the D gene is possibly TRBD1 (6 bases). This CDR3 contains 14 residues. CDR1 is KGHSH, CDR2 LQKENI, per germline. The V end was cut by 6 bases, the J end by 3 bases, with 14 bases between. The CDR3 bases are TGTGCCAGCTCCCAACAGGGTTTAGACACTGAAGCTTTCTTT. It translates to CASSQQGLDTEAFF.